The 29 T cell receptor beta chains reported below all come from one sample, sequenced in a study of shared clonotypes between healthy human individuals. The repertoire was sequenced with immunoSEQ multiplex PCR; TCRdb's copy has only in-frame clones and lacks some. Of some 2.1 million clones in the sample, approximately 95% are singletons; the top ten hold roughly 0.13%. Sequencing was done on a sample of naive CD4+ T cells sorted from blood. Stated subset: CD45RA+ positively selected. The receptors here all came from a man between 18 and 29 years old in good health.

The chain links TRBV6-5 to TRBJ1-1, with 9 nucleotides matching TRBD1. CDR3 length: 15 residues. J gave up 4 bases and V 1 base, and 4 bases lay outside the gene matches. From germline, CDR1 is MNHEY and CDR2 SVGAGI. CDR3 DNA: TGTGCCAGCAGTTACTTGGTGGACAGGGGCACTGAAGCTTTCTTT. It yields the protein CASSYLVDRGTEAFF.

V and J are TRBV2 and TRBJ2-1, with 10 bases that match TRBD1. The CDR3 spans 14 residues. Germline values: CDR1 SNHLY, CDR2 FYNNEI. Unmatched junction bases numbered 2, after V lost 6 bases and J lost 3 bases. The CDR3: CASRRDRGYNEQFF. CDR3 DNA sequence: TGTGCCAGCAGACGGGACAGGGGCTACAATGAGCAGTTCTTC.

CDR3 protein: CASSLYQDGTQYF. The CDR3 DNA follows: TGTGCCAGCAGTTTATATCAGGACGGGACCCAGTACTTC. The chain has TRBV27 and TRBJ2-5; D not resolved. Germline assignment: CDR1 MNHEY and CDR2 SMNVEV (reference sequence). This CDR3 is built from 13 residues. V was trimmed by 1 base and J by 7 bases, leaving 10 bases between them.

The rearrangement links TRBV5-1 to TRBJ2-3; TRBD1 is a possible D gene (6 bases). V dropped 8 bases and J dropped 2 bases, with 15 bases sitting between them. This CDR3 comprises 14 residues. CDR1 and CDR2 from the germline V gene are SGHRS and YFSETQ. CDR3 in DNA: TGCGCCAGTGGGGGACACTCTAACACAGATACGCAGTATTTT. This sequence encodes CASGGHSNTDTQYF.

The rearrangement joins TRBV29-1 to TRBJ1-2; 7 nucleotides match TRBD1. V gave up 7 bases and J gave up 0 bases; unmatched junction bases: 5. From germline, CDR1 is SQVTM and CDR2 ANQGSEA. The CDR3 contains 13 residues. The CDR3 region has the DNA TGCAGCGGGGGGACAGCATCTAACTATGGCTACACCTTC. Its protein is CSGGTASNYGYTF.

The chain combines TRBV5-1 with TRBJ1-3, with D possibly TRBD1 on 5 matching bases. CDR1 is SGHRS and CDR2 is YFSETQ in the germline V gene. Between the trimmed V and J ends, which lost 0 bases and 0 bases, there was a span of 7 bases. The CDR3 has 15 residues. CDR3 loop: CASSLDGTSGNTIYF. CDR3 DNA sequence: TGCGCCAGCAGCTTGGACGGGACCTCTGGAAACACCATATATTTT.

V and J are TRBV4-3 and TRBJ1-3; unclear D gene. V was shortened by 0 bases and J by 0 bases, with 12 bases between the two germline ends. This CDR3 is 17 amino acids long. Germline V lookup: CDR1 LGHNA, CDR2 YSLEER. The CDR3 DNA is TGCGCCAGCAGCCAAGATTTTCAGGTGGGCTCTGGAAACACCATATATTTT. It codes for CASSQDFQVGSGNTIYF.

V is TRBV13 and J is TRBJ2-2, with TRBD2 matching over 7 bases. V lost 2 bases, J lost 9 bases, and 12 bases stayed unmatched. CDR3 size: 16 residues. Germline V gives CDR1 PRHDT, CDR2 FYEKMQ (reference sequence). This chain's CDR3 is CASSLLGLGRSRELFF. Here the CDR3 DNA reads TGTGCCAGCAGCTTACTCGGACTAGGAAGGAGCCGGGAGCTGTTTTTT. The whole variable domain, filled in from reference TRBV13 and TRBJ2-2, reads AAGVIQSPRHLIKEKRETATLKCYPIPRHDTVYWYQQGPGQDPQFLISFYEKMQSDKGSIPDRFSAQQFSDYHSELNMSSLELGDSALYFCASSLLGLGRSRELFFGEGSRLTVL.

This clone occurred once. The CDR3 sequence is CASSGPGGRNEQYF. In nucleotides, the CDR3 is TGCGCCAGCAGCGGCCCGGGGGGGCGAAACGAGCAGTACTTC. This rearrangement joins TRBV5-1 to TRBJ2-7, with 8 nucleotides matching TRBD2. V shed 4 bases, J shed 5 bases, and the junction held 8 bases outside the gene matches. This CDR3 comprises 14 residues. CDR1 SGHRS and CDR2 YFSETQ come from the germline V gene.

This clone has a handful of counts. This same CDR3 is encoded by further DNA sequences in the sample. For the CDR3, the DNA is TGTGCCAGCTCACCAGGGGACAACTATGGCTACACCTTC. Translation: CASSPGDNYGYTF. V usage is TRBV18 and J usage is TRBJ1-2; a weak D match, TRBD1 (5 bases). Trimming stripped 2 bases from V and 2 bases from J, with 6 bases between. The length of the CDR3 is 13 residues. CDR1 is KGHSH, CDR2 LQKENI, per germline.

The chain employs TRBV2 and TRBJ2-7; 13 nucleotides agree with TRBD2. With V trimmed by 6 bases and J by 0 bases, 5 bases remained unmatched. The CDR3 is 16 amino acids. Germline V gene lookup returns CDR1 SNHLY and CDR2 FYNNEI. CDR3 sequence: CASRPWTSGSSYEQYF. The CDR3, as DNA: TGTGCCAGCAGGCCGTGGACTAGCGGGAGCTCCTACGAGCAGTACTTC.

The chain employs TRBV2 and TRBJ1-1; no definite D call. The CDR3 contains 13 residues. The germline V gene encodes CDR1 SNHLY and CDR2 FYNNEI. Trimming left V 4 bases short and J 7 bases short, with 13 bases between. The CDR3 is CASSAIWRGEAFF. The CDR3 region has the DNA TGTGCCAGCAGTGCGATTTGGCGGGGTGAAGCTTTCTTT.

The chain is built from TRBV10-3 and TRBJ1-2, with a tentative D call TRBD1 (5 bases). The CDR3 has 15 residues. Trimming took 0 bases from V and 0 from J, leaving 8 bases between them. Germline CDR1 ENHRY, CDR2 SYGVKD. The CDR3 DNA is TGTGCCATCAGTGAGTCTACGGGGGCTAACTATGGCTACACCTTC. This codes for CAISESTGANYGYTF.

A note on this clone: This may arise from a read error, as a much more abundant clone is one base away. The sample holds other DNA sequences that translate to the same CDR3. The CDR3 bases are TGTGCCAGCAGCGCCAGCTCCTACGAGCAGTACTTC. Translation gives CASSASSYEQYF. J is TRBJ2-7 and V is TRBV7-2; D is unresolved. This CDR3 is built from 12 residues. Trimming removed 5 bases from V and 0 bases from J, with 5 bases in between. Germline V gives CDR1 SGHTA, CDR2 FQGNSA.

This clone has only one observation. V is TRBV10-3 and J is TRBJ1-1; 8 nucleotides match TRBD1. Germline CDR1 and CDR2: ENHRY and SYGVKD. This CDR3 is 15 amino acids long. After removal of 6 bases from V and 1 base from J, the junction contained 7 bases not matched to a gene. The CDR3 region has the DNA TGTGCCATCAGGCAGGGGGCGACTCCGAACACTGAAGCTTTCTTT. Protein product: CAIRQGATPNTEAFF.

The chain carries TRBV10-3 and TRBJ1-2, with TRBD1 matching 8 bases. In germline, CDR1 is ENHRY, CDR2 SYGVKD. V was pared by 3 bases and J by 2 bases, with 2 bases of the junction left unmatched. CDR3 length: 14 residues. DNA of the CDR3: TGTGCCATCAGTGATCAGGGGGCCAACTATGGCTACACCTTC. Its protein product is CAISDQGANYGYTF.

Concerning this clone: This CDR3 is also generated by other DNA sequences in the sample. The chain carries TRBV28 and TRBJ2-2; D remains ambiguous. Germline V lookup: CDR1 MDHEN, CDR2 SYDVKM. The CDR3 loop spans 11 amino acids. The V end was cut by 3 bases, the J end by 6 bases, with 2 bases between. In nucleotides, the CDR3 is TGTGCCAGCAGTTTGGCCGGGGAGCTGTTTTTT. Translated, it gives CASSLAGELFF.

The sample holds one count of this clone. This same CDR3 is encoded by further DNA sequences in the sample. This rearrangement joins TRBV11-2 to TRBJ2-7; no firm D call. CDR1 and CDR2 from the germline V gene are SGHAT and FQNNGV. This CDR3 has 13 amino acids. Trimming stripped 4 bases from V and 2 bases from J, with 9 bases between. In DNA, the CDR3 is TGTGCCAGCAGCTCCGGGCTCGCCTACGAGCAGTACTTC. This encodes CASSSGLAYEQYF.

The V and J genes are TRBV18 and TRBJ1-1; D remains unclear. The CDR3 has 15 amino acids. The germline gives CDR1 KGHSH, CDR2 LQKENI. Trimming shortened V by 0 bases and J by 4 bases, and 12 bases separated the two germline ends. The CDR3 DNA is TGTGCCAGCTCACCACCCCGCAGTTGGGGCACTGAAGCTTTCTTT. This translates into CASSPPRSWGTEAFF.

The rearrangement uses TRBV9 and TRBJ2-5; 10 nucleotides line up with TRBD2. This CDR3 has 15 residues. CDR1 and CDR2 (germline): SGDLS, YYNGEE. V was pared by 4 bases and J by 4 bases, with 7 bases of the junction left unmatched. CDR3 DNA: TGTGCCAGCAGCCCTATAGCGGGGGGCGGAGAGACCCAGTACTTC. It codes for CASSPIAGGGETQYF.

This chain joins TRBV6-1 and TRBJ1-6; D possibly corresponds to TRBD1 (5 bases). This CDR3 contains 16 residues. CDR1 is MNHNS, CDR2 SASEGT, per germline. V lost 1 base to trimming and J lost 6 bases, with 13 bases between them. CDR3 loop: CASSEVPRGGNSPLHF. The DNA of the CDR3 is TGTGCCAGCAGTGAAGTCCCGAGGGGTGGTAATTCACCCCTCCACTTT.

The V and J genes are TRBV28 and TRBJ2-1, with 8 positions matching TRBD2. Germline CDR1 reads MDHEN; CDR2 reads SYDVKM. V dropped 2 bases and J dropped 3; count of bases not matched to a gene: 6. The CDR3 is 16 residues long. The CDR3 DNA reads TGTGCCAGCAGTTTAGAGGGCGGGGGGCTCTACAATGAGCAGTTCTTC. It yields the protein CASSLEGGGLYNEQFF.

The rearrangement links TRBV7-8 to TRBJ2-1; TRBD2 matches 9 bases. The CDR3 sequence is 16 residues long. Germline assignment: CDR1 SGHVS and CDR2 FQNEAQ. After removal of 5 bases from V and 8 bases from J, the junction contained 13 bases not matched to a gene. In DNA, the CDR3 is TGTGCCAGCAGCCCGGTGACTAGCGGAGCGGGGGATGAGCAGTTCTTC. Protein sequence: CASSPVTSGAGDEQFF.

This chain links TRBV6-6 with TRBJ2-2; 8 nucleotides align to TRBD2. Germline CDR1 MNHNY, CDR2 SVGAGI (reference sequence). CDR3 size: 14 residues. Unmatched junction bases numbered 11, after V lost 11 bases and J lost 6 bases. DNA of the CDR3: TGTGCCGGCACCGGGGGGGTTCTCGCCGGGGAGCTGTTTTTT. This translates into CAGTGGVLAGELFF.

CDR3 loop: CASSFAGSQETQYF. CDR3 coding DNA: TGTGCCAGCAGCTTCGCTGGGTCCCAAGAGACCCAGTACTTC. This chain uses TRBV7-9 with TRBJ2-5, with D unclear. Trimming left V 3 bases short and J 1 base short, with 9 bases between. The germline CDR1 and CDR2 sequences are SEHNR and FQNEAQ (reference sequence). The CDR3 is made up of 14 amino acids. Full variable domain (remainder filled in from reference TRBV7-9 and TRBJ2-5): DTGVSQNPRHKITKRGQNVTFRCDPISEHNRLYWYRQTLGQGPEFLTYFQNEAQLEKSRLLSDRFSAERPKGSFSTLEIQRTEQGDSAMYLCASSFAGSQETQYFGPGTRLLVL.

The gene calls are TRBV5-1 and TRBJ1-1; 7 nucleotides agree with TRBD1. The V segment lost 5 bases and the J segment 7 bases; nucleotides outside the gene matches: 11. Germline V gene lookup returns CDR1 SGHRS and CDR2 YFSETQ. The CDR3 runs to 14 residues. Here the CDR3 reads CASSHTGTANEAFF. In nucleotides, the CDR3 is TGCGCCAGCAGTCACACAGGGACAGCTAATGAAGCTTTCTTT.

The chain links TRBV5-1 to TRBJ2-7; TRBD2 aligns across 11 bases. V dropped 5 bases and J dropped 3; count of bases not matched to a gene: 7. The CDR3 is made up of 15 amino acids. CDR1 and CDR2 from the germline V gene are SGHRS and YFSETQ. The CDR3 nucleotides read TGCGCCAGCAGTAAGGGACTAGCGGTTAACTACGAGCAGTACTTC. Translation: CASSKGLAVNYEQYF.

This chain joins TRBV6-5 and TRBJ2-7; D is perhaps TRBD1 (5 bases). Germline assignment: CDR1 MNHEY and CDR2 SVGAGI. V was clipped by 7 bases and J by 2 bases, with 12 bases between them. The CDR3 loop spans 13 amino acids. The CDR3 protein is CASTRQGTYEQYF. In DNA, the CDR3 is TGTGCCAGCACCCGCCAGGGTACCTACGAGCAGTACTTC.

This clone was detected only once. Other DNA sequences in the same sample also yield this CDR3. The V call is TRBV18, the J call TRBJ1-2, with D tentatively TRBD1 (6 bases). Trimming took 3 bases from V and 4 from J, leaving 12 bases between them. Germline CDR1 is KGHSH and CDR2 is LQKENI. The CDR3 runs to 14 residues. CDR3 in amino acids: CASSPPGRGYGYTF. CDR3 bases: TGTGCCAGCTCACCTCCCGGCAGGGGCTATGGCTACACCTTC.